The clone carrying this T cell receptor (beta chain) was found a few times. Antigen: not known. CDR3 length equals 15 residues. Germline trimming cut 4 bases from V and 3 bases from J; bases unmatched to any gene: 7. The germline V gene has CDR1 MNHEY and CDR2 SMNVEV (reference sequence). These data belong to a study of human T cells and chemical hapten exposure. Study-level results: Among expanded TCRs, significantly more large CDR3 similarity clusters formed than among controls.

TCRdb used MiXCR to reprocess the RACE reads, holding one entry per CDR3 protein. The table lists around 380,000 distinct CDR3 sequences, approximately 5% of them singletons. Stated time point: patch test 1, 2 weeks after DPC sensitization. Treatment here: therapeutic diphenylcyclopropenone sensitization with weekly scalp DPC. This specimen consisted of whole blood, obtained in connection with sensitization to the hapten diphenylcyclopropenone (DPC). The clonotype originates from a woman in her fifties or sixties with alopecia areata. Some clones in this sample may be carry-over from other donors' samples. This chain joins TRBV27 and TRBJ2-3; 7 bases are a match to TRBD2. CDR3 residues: CASSSRREFTDTQYF. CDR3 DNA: TGTGCCAGCAGTTCGAGGCGGGAGTTTACAGATACGCAGTATTTT.